This T cell receptor beta chain was documented in a study of blood T cell repertoires in COVID-19. The CDR3 has 12 amino acids. V lost 8 bases and J lost 2, with 8 bases in between. Germline CDR1 WNHNN, CDR2 SYGVQD (reference sequence). Produced via immunoSEQ multiplex PCR; TCRdb's table is partial and in-frame only. Of about 250,000 clones listed, about four fifths are singletons. The specimen was peripheral blood. V gene TRBV10-1 combines with J gene TRBJ2-3, with D hard to call. The source is a man aged 80 or over with acute or convalescent COVID-19. The CDR3 loop reads CASGENTDTQYF. The CDR3 DNA sequence: TGCGCCAGCGGAGAGAACACAGATACGCAGTATTTT.